The source of this TCR beta chain is a study of OX40 agonist ivuxolimab in advanced cancers. Measured with immunoSEQ multiplex PCR; TCRdb has only the in-frame clones, and not every one. This table has about 94,000 clones, around 86% appearing once. Whole-study results and caveats: Compared with CD4+, CD8+ T cells on average had more expanded clones. The study observed clonal expansion of CD4+ and CD8+ blood T cells by week 6 at 0.1 to 3.0 mg/kg.

On this clone: Its antigen is still unknown.

The sequence was obtained from an adult with an advanced solid tumor such as melanoma, head and neck, liver or kidney cancer. Sequenced here: CD4+ or CD8+ T cells sorted from blood, sampled in a trial of the OX40 agonist ivuxolimab.

CDR3 DNA sequence: TGTGCCAGCAGCCCTTCAGGCTTCGGGGGCTACACCTTC. Its translation is CASSPSGFGGYTF. The chain is built from TRBV7-2 and TRBJ1-2, with D unresolved. The CDR3 is 13 amino acids. The V and J ends lost 5 bases and 8 bases respectively, with 15 bases between them. Looked up from germline, CDR1 is SGHTA and CDR2 is FQGNSA.